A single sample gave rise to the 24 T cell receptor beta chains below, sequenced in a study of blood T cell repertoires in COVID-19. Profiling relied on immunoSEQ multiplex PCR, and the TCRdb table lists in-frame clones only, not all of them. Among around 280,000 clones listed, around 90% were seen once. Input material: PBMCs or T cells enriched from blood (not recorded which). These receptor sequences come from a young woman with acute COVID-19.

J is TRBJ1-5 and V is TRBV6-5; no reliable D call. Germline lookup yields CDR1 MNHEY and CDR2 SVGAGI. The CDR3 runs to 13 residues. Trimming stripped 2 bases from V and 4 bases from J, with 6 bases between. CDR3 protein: CASSYSLNQPQHF. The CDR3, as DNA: TGTGCCAGCAGTTACAGCCTTAATCAGCCCCAGCATTTT.

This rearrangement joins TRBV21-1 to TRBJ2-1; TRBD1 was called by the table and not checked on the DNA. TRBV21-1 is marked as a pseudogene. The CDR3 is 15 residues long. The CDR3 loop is CASSKRHSSYNEQFF. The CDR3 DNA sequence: TGTGCCAGCAGCAAAAGGCACAGCTCCTACAATGAGCAGTTCTTC.

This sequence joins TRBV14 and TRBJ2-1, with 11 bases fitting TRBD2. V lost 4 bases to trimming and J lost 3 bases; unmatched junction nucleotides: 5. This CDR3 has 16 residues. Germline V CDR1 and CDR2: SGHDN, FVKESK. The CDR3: CASSPIGTSGYNEQFF. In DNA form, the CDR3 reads TGTGCCAGCAGCCCCATTGGGACTAGCGGCTACAATGAGCAGTTCTTC.

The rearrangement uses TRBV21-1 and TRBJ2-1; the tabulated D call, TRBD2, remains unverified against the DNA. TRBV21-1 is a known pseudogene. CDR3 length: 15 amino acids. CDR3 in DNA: TGTGCCAGCAGCCGGACTAGCGGTAACGACAATGAGCAGTTCTTC. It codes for CASSRTSGNDNEQFF.

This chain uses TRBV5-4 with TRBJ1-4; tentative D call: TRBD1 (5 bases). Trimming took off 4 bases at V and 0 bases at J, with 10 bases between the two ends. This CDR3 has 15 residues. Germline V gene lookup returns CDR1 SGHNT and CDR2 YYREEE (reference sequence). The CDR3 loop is CASSARVATNEKLFF. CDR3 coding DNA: TGTGCCAGCAGCGCCAGGGTGGCAACTAATGAAAAACTGTTTTTT.

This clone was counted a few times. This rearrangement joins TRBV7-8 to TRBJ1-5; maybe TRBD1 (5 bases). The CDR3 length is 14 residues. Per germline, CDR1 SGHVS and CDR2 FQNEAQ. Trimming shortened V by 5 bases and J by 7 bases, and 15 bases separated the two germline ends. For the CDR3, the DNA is TGTGCCAGCAGCCAGGGACTTCCGGGACAGCCCCAGCATTTT. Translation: CASSQGLPGQPQHF. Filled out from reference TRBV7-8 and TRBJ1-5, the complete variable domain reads GAGVSQSPRYKVAKRGQDVALRCDPISGHVSLFWYQQALGQGPEFLTYFQNEAQLDKSGLPSDRFFAERPEGSVSTLKIQRTQQEDSAVYLCASSQGLPGQPQHFGDGTRLSIL.

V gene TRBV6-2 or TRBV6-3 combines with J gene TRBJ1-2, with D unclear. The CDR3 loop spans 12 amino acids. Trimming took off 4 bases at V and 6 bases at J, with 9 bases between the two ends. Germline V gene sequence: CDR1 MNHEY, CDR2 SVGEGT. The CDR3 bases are TGTGCCAGCAGTTGGAGGACGGATGGCTACACCTTC. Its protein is CASSWRTDGYTF.

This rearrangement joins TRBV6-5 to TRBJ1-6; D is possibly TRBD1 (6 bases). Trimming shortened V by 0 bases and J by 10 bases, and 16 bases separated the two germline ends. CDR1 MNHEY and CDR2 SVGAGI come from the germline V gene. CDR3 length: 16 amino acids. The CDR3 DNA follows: TGTGCCAGCAGTTACTCGAAAGTGCAGGGGAAGTCACCCCTCCACTTT. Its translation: CASSYSKVQGKSPLHF.

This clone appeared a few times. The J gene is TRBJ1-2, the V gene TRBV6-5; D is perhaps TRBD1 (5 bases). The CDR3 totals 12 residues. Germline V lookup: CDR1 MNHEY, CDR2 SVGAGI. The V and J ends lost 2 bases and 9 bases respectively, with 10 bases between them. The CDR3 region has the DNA TGTGCCAGCAGTTACCCGCAGGGCAGCTACACCTTC. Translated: CASSYPQGSYTF.

This chain's CDR3 is CASSPPRGRHEKLFF. The CDR3 nucleotides read TGTGCCAGCTCACCACCCAGGGGCAGGCATGAAAAACTGTTTTTT. The chain combines TRBV18 with TRBJ1-4; D may be TRBD1 (6 bases). Germline CDR1 and CDR2: KGHSH and LQKENI. The ends were cut back, 0 bases at V and 6 bases at J, with 11 bases in the middle. The CDR3 sequence is 15 residues long. Combining the CDR3 with reference TRBV18 and TRBJ1-4 gives the whole variable domain NAGVMQNPRHLVRRRGQEARLRCSPMKGHSHVYWYRQLPEEGLKFMVYLQKENIIDESGMPKERFSAEFPKEGPSILRIQQVVRGDSAAYFCASSPPRGRHEKLFFGSGTQLSVL.

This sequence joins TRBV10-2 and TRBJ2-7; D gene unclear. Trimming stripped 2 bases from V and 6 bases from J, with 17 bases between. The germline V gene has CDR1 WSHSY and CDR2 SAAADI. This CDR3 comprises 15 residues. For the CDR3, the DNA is TGCGCCAGCAGTGAGACCCCCGACGCGGCCATCGAGCAGTACTTC. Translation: CASSETPDAAIEQYF.

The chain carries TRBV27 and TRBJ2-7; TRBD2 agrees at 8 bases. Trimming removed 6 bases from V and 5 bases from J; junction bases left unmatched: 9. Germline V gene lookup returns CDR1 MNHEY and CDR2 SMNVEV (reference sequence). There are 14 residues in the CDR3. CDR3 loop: CASRPDPLADEQYF. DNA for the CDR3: TGTGCCAGCAGGCCCGACCCACTAGCGGACGAGCAGTACTTC.

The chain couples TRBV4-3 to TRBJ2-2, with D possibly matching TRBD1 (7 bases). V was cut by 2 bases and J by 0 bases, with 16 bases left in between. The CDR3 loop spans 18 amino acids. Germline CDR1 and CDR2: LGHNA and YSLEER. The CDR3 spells CASSQKTGRGTNTGELFF. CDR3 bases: TGCGCCAGCAGCCAAAAGACAGGGCGCGGGACGAACACCGGGGAGCTGTTTTTT.

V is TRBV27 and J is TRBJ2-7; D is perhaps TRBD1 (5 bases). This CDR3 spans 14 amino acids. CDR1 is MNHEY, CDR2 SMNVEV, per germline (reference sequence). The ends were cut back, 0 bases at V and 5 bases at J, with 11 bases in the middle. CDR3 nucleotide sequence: TGTGCCAGCAGTTTATCGGGCAGGGCGAACGAGCAGTACTTC. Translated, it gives CASSLSGRANEQYF.

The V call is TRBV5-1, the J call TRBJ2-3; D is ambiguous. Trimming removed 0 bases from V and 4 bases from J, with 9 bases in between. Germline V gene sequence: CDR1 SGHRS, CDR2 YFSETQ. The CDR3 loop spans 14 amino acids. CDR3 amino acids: CASSLELTSDTQYF. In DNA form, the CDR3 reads TGCGCCAGCAGCTTGGAGCTCACCTCAGATACGCAGTATTTT.

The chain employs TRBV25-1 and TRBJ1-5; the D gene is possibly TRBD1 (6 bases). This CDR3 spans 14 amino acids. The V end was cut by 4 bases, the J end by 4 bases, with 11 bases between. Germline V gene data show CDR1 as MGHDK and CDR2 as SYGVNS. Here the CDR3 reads CASSAGQKNQPQHF. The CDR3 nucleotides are TGTGCCAGCAGTGCCGGACAGAAGAATCAGCCCCAGCATTTT.

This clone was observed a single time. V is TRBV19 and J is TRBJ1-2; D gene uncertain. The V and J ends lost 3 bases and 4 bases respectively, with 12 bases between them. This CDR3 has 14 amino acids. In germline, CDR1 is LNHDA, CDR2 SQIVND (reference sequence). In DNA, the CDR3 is TGTGCCAGTAGTATGTCCGGGGTCGCCTATGGCTACACCTTC. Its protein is CASSMSGVAYGYTF.

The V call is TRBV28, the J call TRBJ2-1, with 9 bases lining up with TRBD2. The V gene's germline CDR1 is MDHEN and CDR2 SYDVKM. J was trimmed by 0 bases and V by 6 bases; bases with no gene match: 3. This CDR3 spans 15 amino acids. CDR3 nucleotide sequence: TGTGCCAGCAGATATAGCGGGAGCTCCTACAATGAGCAGTTCTTC. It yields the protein CASRYSGSSYNEQFF.

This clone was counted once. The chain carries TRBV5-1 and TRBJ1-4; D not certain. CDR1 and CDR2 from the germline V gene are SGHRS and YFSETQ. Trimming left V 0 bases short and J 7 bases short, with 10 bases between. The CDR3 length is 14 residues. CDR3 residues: CASSLETGVEKLFF. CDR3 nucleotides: TGCGCCAGCAGCTTGGAAACTGGAGTTGAAAAACTGTTTTTT.

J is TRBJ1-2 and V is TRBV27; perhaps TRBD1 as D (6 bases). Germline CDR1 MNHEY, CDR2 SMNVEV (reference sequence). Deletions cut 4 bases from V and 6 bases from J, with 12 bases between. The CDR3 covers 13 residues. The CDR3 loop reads CASSSFTGHGYTF. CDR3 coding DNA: TGTGCCAGCAGTTCATTCACAGGGCATGGCTACACCTTC.

The CDR3 loop is CASSVLAGEDETQYF. CDR3 nucleotides: TGTGCCAGCAGCGTCCTAGCGGGAGAGGACGAGACCCAGTACTTC. The chain has TRBV9 and TRBJ2-5; 10 bases match TRBD2. CDR1 SGDLS and CDR2 YYNGEE come from the germline V gene. The CDR3 is 15 residues long. Losses at the gene ends were 2 bases for V and 5 bases for J; bases not matched to a gene: 6.

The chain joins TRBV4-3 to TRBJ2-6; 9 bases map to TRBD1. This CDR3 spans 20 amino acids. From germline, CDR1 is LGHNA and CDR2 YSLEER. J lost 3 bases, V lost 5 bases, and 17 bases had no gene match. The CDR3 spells CASSKMPGQGLLGGANVLTF. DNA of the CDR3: TGCGCCAGCAGCAAGATGCCGGGACAGGGACTATTAGGTGGGGCCAACGTCCTGACTTTC.

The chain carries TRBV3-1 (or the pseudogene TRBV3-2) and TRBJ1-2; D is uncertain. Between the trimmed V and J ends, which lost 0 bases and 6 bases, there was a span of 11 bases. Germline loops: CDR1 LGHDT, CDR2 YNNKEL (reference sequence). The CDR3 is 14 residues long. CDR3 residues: CASSQENGGNGYTF. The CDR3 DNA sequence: TGTGCCAGCAGCCAAGAAAACGGAGGGAATGGCTACACCTTC.

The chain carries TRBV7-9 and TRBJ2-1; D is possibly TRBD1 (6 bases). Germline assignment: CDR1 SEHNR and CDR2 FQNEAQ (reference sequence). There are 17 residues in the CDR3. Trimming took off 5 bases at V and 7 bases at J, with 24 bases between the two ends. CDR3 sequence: CASSDQGSVVGRNEQFF. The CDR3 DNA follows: TGTGCCAGCAGCGACCAGGGGTCCGTCGTTGGAAGAAATGAGCAGTTCTTC.